These 7 T cell receptor beta chains came from one sample sequenced in a study of CD8+ T cells in alopecia areata. Investigators isolated RNA and reverse transcribed it into cDNA to act as the sequencing template. The repertoire was sequenced with immunoSEQ multiplex PCR; TCRdb's copy has only in-frame clones and lacks some. This table has 150,000 to 200,000 clones, 50% to 60% appearing once. The sequences come from CD4+ T cells sorted from blood, collected at week 0. These receptors were collected from a human donor with alopecia areata.

The DNA of the CDR3 is TGTGCCAGCAGTTACTCAGCGGGGGCGCAAGAGACCCAGTACTTC. This gives the protein CASSYSAGAQETQYF. J is TRBJ2-5 and V is TRBV6-5; TRBD2 matches 8 bases. The CDR3 spans 15 residues. V lost 0 bases and J lost 2; bases outside the gene matches: 2. Germline V CDR1 and CDR2: MNHEY, SVGAGI.

This clone was found a few times. V usage is TRBV10-3 and J usage is TRBJ2-5; D tentatively fits TRBD1 or TRBD2 (6 bases each). CDR3 length: 15 amino acids. V was pared by 5 bases and J by 0 bases, with 13 bases between. Germline V gene sequence: CDR1 ENHRY, CDR2 SYGVKD. CDR3 DNA sequence: TGTGCCATCAGTAGAGGGGGGACGTACCAAGAGACCCAGTACTTC. Protein: CAISRGGTYQETQYF.

DNA for the CDR3: TGTGCCAGCAGCTCAAGTTATGGCTACACCTTC. Protein: CASSSSYGYTF. This rearrangement joins TRBV7-6 to TRBJ1-2; D not certain. Germline V gives CDR1 SGHVS, CDR2 FNYEAQ. This CDR3 is 11 amino acids long. Trimming shortened V by 4 bases and J by 5 bases, and 5 bases separated the two germline ends.

The genes are TRBV5-1 and TRBJ2-3; 13 bases map to TRBD2. The germline V gene has CDR1 SGHRS and CDR2 YFSETQ. CDR3 length equals 16 residues. V shed 3 bases and J 2 bases; nucleotides not matched to a gene: 3. CDR3 sequence reads: CASSSGLAGNTDTQYF. CDR3 coding DNA: TGCGCCAGCAGCTCGGGACTAGCGGGGAACACAGATACGCAGTATTTT.

The V and J genes are TRBV4-1 and TRBJ1-4; no clear D gene. Looked up from germline, CDR1 is MGHRA and CDR2 is YSYEKL. The CDR3 sequence is 14 residues long. Trimming pared 3 bases from V and 7 bases from J, leaving 12 bases between. The CDR3 coding sequence is TGCGCCAGCAGCCATCAACCAGGTGGTGAAAAACTGTTTTTT. The encoded protein is CASSHQPGGEKLFF.

V usage is TRBV5-1 and J usage is TRBJ2-6; D gene ambiguous. The CDR3 extends over 15 amino acids. The V gene lost 0 bases and the J gene lost 2 bases, with 6 bases spanning the gap. The germline CDR1 and CDR2 sequences are SGHRS and YFSETQ. The CDR3 sequence is CASSLAVAGANVLTF. The DNA for the CDR3 is TGCGCCAGCAGCTTGGCCGTGGCTGGGGCCAACGTCCTGACTTTC.

V is TRBV5-4 and J is TRBJ2-2, with a possible D match to TRBD2 (6 bases). Germline loops: CDR1 SGHNT, CDR2 YYREEE (reference sequence). CDR3 size: 17 residues. Trimming removed 0 bases at V and 2 bases at J, with 14 bases between. DNA for the CDR3: TGTGCCAGCAGCTTGGGGACTGGCGGGGCCAACACCGGGGAGCTGTTTTTT. Amino acids: CASSLGTGGANTGELFF.